The 11 T cell receptor beta chains below all came from one sample that was sequenced in a study of naive and memory T cell subsets. Treatment noted: skin biopsy from PPD injection site in Mantoux-positive individual. The library had UMIs added by 3' ligation of an oligonucleotide to TCR cDNA. Four PCR rounds used nested alpha and beta constant region primers plus the SP2 primer. TCRdb reprocessed the UMI-ligation and nested PCR reads with MiXCR, giving one entry per CDR3 protein. The sample lists approximately 37,000 distinct CDR3 sequences; 9.5% to 12% were seen once. The sample was skin, taken from a tuberculin skin test site. Receptors originate from an adult in good health.

The genes are TRBV4-2 and TRBJ2-7, with D perhaps matching TRBD2 (6 bases). CDR1 is LGHNA, CDR2 YNFKEQ, per germline. The V end was cut by 5 bases, the J end by 1 base, with 12 bases between. The CDR3 runs to 14 residues. The CDR3 DNA reads TGTGCCAGCAGCTCCGGGACTCGGTCCTACGAGCAGTACTTC. It specifies CASSSGTRSYEQYF.

This clonotype was detected many times. This chain connects TRBV28 to TRBJ2-7; 7 nucleotides line up with TRBD1. Germline values: CDR1 MDHEN, CDR2 SYDVKM. V was pared by 1 base and J by 1 base, with 7 bases of the junction left unmatched. This CDR3 has 16 amino acids. The CDR3 loop is CASSLSDRPISYEQYF. The CDR3 DNA sequence: TGTGCCAGCAGTTTATCGGACAGGCCAATTTCCTACGAGCAGTACTTC.

This chain links TRBV30 with TRBJ1-1; the D is unclear. V was cut by 2 bases and J by 1 base, with 11 bases left in between. This CDR3 has 14 amino acids. The germline gives CDR1 GTSNPN, CDR2 SVGIG (reference sequence). The CDR3 sequence: CAWSNIGRNTEAFF. The CDR3 DNA reads TGTGCCTGGAGTAATATAGGACGGAACACTGAAGCTTTCTTT.

This clonotype occurred many times. The J gene is TRBJ1-5, the V gene TRBV7-6; perhaps TRBD1 as D (5 bases). The ends were cut back, 2 bases at V and 3 bases at J, with 11 bases in the middle. The CDR3 contains 15 residues. Germline CDR1 reads SGHVS; CDR2 reads FNYEAQ. CDR3 amino acids: CASSLLSGYNQPQHF. Here the CDR3 DNA reads TGTGCCAGCAGCTTACTTTCAGGGTACAATCAGCCCCAGCATTTT.

This clonotype was seen a few times. The chain combines TRBV28 with TRBJ2-5; TRBD2 matches 9 bases. After removal of 2 bases from V and 5 bases from J, the junction contained 9 bases not matched to a gene. CDR1 and CDR2 (germline): MDHEN, SYDVKM. CDR3 length equals 16 residues. This CDR3 reads CASSLIGGRASETQYF. Here the CDR3 DNA reads TGTGCCAGCAGTTTAATCGGCGGGAGGGCCTCCGAGACCCAGTACTTC.

This clonotype has ten or more counts. The chain carries TRBV20-1 and TRBJ2-4, with D uncertain. Trimming shortened V by 0 bases and J by 6 bases, and 9 bases separated the two germline ends. CDR1 and CDR2 (germline): DFQATT, SNEGSKA (reference sequence). CDR3 size: 13 residues. CDR3 protein: CSARDVVGNIQYF. The CDR3 DNA sequence: TGCAGTGCTAGAGATGTTGTCGGAAACATTCAGTACTTC.

The chain recombines TRBV6-5 with TRBJ1-5; D is possibly TRBD1 (6 bases). The V gene lost 2 bases and the J gene lost 5 bases, with 10 bases spanning the gap. Germline V gives CDR1 MNHEY, CDR2 SVGAGI. The CDR3 is 14 amino acids. This CDR3 reads CASSYLKGDQPQHF. The CDR3 DNA reads TGTGCCAGCAGTTACCTTAAGGGGGATCAGCCCCAGCATTTT.

V is TRBV27 and J is TRBJ1-4; 7 bases are shared with TRBD1. This CDR3 is built from 15 residues. The V gene's germline CDR1 is MNHEY and CDR2 SMNVEV (reference sequence). J lost 3 bases, V lost 6 bases, and 7 bases had no gene match. The CDR3 sequence is CASRTGDRANEKLFF. DNA for the CDR3: TGTGCCAGCAGAACGGGGGACAGAGCTAATGAAAAACTGTTTTTT.

This clonotype was detected only a few times. This chain uses TRBV12-3 or TRBV12-4 with TRBJ2-2; D ambiguous. Trimming pared 3 bases from V and 0 bases from J, leaving 8 bases between. The CDR3 spans 15 residues. CDR3 amino acids: CASSFEAPNTGELFF. The CDR3 region has the DNA TGTGCCAGCAGTTTCGAGGCTCCGAACACCGGGGAGCTGTTTTTT.

The chain uses TRBV24-1 and TRBJ2-2; D is undetermined. This CDR3 has 12 amino acids. Trimming removed 2 bases at V and 6 bases at J, with 3 bases between. From germline, CDR1 is KGHDR and CDR2 SFDVKD. CDR3 bases: TGTGCCACCAGTGATTCCCCCGGGGAGCTGTTTTTT. As protein: CATSDSPGELFF.

The CDR3 DNA sequence: TGTGCCAGCAGCTTAGGCCCAGGGGATGCGATTGAGGGCTACACCTTC. This translates into CASSLGPGDAIEGYTF. The chain combines TRBV7-2 with TRBJ1-2; D is possibly TRBD1 (6 bases). Looked up from germline, CDR1 is SGHTA and CDR2 is FQGNSA. The CDR3 consists of 16 residues. V lost 1 base to trimming and J lost 8 bases, with 20 bases between them.